This T cell receptor (beta chain) emerged from a study of cytomegalovirus exposure and HLA in healthy donors (dated by TCRdb to the late 2010s). Context from the whole study: An earlier analysis of 587 of the donors reported approximately 270 Gb of sequence data and roughly 110 million unique TCR beta sequences from roughly 200 million T cells. About 300 gigabases of sequencing data and approximately 85 million unique TCR sequences were included in an early release covering about 700 HLA-typed donors. Of the 300 to 500 genotyped donors, 75% to 85% were placed in the genetic ancestry cluster associated with self-reported Caucasian donors. The study was designed to test whether signatures of past pathogen exposure could be identified by cataloging public T cell receptors. Using immunosequencing, the study profiled T cell repertoires from fewer than 850 subjects and related those repertoires to cytomegalovirus serostatus. Along with the 666-subject first cohort, a separate validation cohort of over a hundred different subjects was used. To predict cytomegalovirus infection status, the study brought together high-throughput TCR immunosequencing, statistical association of individual TCRs with disease status, and machine learning. To study patterns of TCR occurrence, a later analysis re-analyzed previously published TCR beta repertoires from under 750 donors and added high-resolution HLA genotyping. Rather than using new phenotypic data, the later analysis identified candidate immune exposures from TCR beta sequences and from how often those sequences occurred across donors. In an earlier analysis of around 540 of the donors, high-throughput TCR beta sequencing was used to judge whether each TCR beta V gene segment behaved as functional or pseudogenic. Donor age, sex, ethnicity and CMV serostatus were compiled together with the repertoire data. A later genetic analysis took genome-wide SNP genotypes for about three fifths of the 666 donors and used that subset as a discovery cohort. All discovery cohort repertoires had been generated using a single sequencing platform. HLA typing covered class I and class II loci at four-digit resolution. The number of donors typed differed by locus, with about 629-630 for A, B, C, DRB1 and DQB1, more than 500 for DQA1, nearly 610 for DPA1, and approximately 470 for DPB1. Four to six DR-DQ haplotypes were handled as single units for association and clustering, since linkage in the cohort was strong. On average, roughly 200,000 unique TCR beta nucleotide sequences were sequenced per donor among fewer than 500 genotyped donors of the cohort, with about 17% of those sequences being non-productive.

The cohort was made up of about 610 healthy bone marrow donors. Cohort members were all nominally healthy when sampled, although unrecorded immune exposures were likely present. The donor tested CMV seronegative, placing the donor among the 300 to 450 seronegative members of the cohort. A peripheral blood sample was provided by each donor, and peripheral blood mononuclear cells were used for TCR beta sequencing. Genomic DNA extraction from the blood cell samples was performed with the Qiagen DNeasy Blood Extraction Kit. V ends up 7 bases short and J 1 base short, with an unmatched junction base count of 5. The CDR3 runs 15 residues from the cysteine to the phenylalanine. The only DNA kept is the CDR3, 45 bases in frame from the first base. Per the germline V gene, MNHNS is the CDR1 and SASEGT is the CDR2. As concerns this clone: Its antigen is still unknown. Per-base qualities were not stored, and no clone one base away is much larger.

Library generation was performed with the immunoSEQ multiplex PCR assay. For the multiplex PCR, a mixture combining 60 forward primers for TCR Vbeta segments and 13 reverse primers for TCR Jbeta segments was used. The CDR3 region of rearranged TCR beta genes was amplified from genomic DNA by a multiplex PCR assay. The Illumina HiSeq System was used to sequence the amplified TCR beta libraries as 87-base-pair reads. From the authors' description of their analysis: A later analysis counted tens of millions of unique TCR beta chains across the 666 repertoires, and roughly 11 million of these chains were shared by at least two donors. Raw reads were error-corrected and collapsed into unique sequences with a nearest-neighbor algorithm that merged closely related sequences to remove PCR and sequencing errors. Alignment of CDR3 sequences to IMGT reference sequences was used to assign V, D and J gene segments. For a sequence to be retained, a match of at least six nucleotides was required to both a V gene segment and a J gene segment. A rearrangement counted as productive if the CDR3 had no stop codons and remained in frame with V and J, and every other rearrangement counted as non-productive. Following IMGT convention, CDR3 was defined as the stretch from the second conserved V-encoded cysteine up to the conserved J-encoded phenylalanine. The earlier analysis of a few hundred of the donors excluded any sequence lacking an unambiguous match to a single V gene segment. An earlier analysis of a few hundred of the donors called V segments functional above 56.7% productive rearrangements and segregating when the between-donor standard deviation exceeded 5%. To diagnose cytomegalovirus status from the catalog of TCR beta chain sequences, a statistical classification framework was built. In a later analysis, V and J genes were assigned by comparing TCR nucleotide sequences against IMGT/GENE-DB human TR gene sequences. In a later analysis, CDR3 sequences and most-parsimonious VDJ recombination scenarios were assigned using the TCRdist pipeline. In a later analysis, every TCR beta chain was defined by the combination of its CDR3 amino acid sequence and its V-gene family, and reads without a unique V-gene family were dropped. In a later analysis, a few hundred highly shared, low-generation-probability nucleotide sequences were removed to address suspected cross-contamination and a sequencing artifact. In a later analysis, a clonal expansion index was calculated for each public chain from normalized within-repertoire ranks of inferred template counts. In a later analysis, generation probabilities were computed using a VDJ recombination model fitted to out-of-frame rearrangements, and the results were checked against IGoR. Hypergeometric tests were used in a later analysis to score TCR-TCR, TCR-HLA and TCR-CMV co-occurrence, with a repertoire-size bias correction applied to the TCR pairs. To estimate false discovery rates, a later analysis permuted the HLA or CMV assignments 20 times. In a later analysis, co-occurring TCRs were grouped with DBSCAN, and TCRdist sequence similarity was added when clustering was performed within HLA-allele-positive subsets. For co-occurrence clustering, repertoires with fewer than 30,000 or more than 120,000 public chains were excluded, along with roughly five repertoires with anomalous nucleotide sharing. TCRdb stores this immuneACCESS table with in-frame sequences only. Part of the clones is absent; in the studies checked, under half of the shortfall reflects unresolved V genes, and no reason is known for the rest. That table supplies the V and J calls and clone size; D and trimming were determined from the DNA. This sample has 65,000 to 75,000 clones in its table, and approximately 67% of those were observed once. Together, the top ten hold about 2% of the sample.

The research as a whole found: In a later genetic analysis, fewer N-insertions in productive TCRs were reported among donors in an Asian-associated ancestry cluster than the approximately 630-donor mean. Most TCR sequences were seen in very few donors, while some public TCRs were found in many individuals. A cluster of highly shared sequence variants was judged likely to be a technical artifact of the sequencing pipeline. Roughly uniform sequencing depth across donors was assumed in presence/absence analyses, although this assumption may not hold. A later genetic analysis associated a missense DCLRE1C variant with V-gene and J-gene trimming of TCR beta chains, and an independent cohort replicated the association. A later analysis found that TCR association rates varied across HLA loci, with DRB1 alleles showing the most associated TCRs and HLA-C alleles the fewest. A further reported finding was that TCR beta sequences accurately predicted the HLA-A and HLA-B alleles for most subjects in the first cohort. A later analysis associated about 16,000 TCR beta sequences with specific HLA alleles at a false discovery rate of 0.05. According to a later analysis, parvovirus B19, influenza, CMV and Epstein-Barr virus appeared linked to several top co-occurrence clusters. An earlier analysis of approximately 570 of the donors showed that most TCR beta V segments appeared in productive rearrangements either about 87% or about 30% of the time, which broadly matched IMGT annotations. A later analysis found that HLA-associated TCR beta chains were more clonally expanded and had lower generation probabilities than equally common non-associated chains. Linkage disequilibrium might explain the correlated functional status among segregating V segments, but an unknown experimental factor could not be ruled out. When HLA alleles, especially DR and DQ, strongly co-occurred, attributing TCR associations to individual alleles was difficult. The study gave a list of about 170 TCR beta chains associated with cytomegalovirus. The 87-base-pair reads could not distinguish some IMGT-functional V segments, including TRBV6-2 and TRBV6-3, so those segments were excluded. For the cohort, immune exposure information was limited to CMV serostatus. According to the authors, the approach could potentially be generalized to other disease states and immunological phenotypes. According to a later analysis, most CMV-associated TCR beta chains appeared to be HLA-restricted, and the HLA associations seemed to be driven largely by CMV exposure. Because some donors lacked HLA typing at each locus, the association tests relied only on the typed subset. The cohort was sequenced for TCR beta chains only, and without alpha or paired-chain data the features that could be detected were limited. The classifier was reported to diagnose cytomegalovirus status with high specificity and sensitivity in both the original and validation cohorts. A few of the identified cytomegalovirus-associated TCR beta chains were confirmed in vitro to be specific for cytomegalovirus antigens. Because counts were too low, 15 to 20 rarely observed V segments, including chromosome 9 orphons, were excluded from the earlier analysis of some 590 of the donors.

The source is a woman younger than 45 in good health and CMV-seronegative. The chain employs TRBV6-1 and TRBJ2-5; a stretch of 11 junction bases matches TRBD1. Sequenced material: PBMCs. The CDR3: CASIRDRGSQETQYF. The sequence in DNA is TGTGCCAGCATACGGGACAGGGGGTCCCAAGAGACCCAGTACTTC.